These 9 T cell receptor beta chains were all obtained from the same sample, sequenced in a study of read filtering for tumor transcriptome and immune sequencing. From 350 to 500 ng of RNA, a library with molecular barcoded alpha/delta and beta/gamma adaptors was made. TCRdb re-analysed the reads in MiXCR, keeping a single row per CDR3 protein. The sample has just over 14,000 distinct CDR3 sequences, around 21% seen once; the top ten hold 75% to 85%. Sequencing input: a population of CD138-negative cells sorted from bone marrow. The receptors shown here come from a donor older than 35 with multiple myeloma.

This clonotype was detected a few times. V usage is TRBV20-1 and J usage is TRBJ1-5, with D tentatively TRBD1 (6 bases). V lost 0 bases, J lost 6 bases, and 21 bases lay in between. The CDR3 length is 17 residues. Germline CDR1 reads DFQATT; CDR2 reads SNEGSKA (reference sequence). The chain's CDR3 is CSARDDVVGGVGQPQHF. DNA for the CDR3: TGCAGTGCTAGAGATGATGTAGTAGGGGGGGTAGGTCAGCCCCAGCATTTT.

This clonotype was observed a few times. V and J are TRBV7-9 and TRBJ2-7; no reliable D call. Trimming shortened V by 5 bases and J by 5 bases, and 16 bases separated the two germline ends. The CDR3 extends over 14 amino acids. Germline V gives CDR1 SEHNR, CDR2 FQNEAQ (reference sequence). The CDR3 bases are TGTGCCAGCAGCCAAGACGCAAAGATCAACGAGCAGTACTTC. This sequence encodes CASSQDAKINEQYF.

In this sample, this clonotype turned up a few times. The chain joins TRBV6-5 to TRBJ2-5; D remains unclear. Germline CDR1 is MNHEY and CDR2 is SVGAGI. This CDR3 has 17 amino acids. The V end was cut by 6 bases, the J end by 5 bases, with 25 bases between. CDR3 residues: CASSDRPPRAAAETQYF. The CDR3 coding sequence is TGTGCCAGCAGCGACCGCCCCCCCCGAGCTGCTGCGGAGACCCAGTACTTC.

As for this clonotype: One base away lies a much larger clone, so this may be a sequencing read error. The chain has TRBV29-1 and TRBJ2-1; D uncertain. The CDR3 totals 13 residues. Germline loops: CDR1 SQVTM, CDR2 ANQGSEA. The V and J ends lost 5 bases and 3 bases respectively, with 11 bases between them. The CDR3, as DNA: TGCAGCGTTTTCACGATTGACTACAATGAGCAGTTCTTC. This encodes CSVFTIDYNEQFF.

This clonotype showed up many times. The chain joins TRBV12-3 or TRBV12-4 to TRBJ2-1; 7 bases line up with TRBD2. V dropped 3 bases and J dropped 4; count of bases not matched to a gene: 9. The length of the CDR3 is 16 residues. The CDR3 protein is CASSFFRDGGYNEQFF. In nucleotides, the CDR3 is TGTGCCAGCAGTTTTTTTAGGGACGGGGGGTACAATGAGCAGTTCTTC.

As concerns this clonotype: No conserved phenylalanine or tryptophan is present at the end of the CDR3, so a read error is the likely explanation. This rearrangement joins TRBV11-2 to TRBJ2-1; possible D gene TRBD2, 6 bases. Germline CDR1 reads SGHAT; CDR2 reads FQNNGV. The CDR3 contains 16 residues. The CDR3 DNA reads TGTACCAGCAGCTTATTTTCTCGCGGGAAAGACGATGAGCAGTTCTAC. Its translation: CTSSLFSRGKDDEQFY.

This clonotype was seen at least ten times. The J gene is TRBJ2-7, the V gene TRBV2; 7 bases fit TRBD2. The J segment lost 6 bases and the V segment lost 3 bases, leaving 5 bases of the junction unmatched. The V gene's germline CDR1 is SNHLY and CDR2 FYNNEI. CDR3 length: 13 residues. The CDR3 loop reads CASSELAAIEQYF. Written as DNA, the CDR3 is TGTGCCAGCAGTGAGCTAGCGGCAATCGAGCAGTACTTC.

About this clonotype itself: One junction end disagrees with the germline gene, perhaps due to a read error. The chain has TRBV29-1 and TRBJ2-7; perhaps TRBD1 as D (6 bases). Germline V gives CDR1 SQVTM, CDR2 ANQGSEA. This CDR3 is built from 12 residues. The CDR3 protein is CGVVRGTGEQYF. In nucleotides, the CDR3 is TGCGGCGTTGTTAGGGGGACGGGGGAGCAGTACTTC.

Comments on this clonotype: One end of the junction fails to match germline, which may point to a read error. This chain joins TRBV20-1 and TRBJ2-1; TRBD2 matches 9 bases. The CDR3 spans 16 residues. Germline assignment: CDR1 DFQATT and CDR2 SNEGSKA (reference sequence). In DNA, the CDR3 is TGCAGTGCTAGCGGGGGGGCTAGCGGGATATTGGATGAGCAGCTCTTC. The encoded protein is CSASGGASGILDEQLF.